A selection of T cell receptor beta chains follows, all from one sample in a study of OX40 agonist ivuxolimab in advanced cancers. Repertoires were generated with immunoSEQ multiplex PCR, while TCRdb's copy carries only in-frame clones and drops some. This sample carries about 45,000 clones, roughly four fifths of them seen once, and the ten largest clones take more than 2%. This material consisted of CD4+ or CD8+ T cells sorted from blood, taken in a trial of the OX40 agonist ivuxolimab. All receptors come from an adult with an advanced solid tumor such as melanoma, head and neck, liver or kidney cancer. The CDR3 runs from the conserved cysteine through the conserved F or W. D genes are given only for firm matches.

d_call j_call v_call cdr3_aa
. TRBJ2-3 TRBV30 CASYLQGWTDTQYF
. TRBJ2-2 TRBV7-8 CASRGDRTNTGELFF
. TRBJ1-1 TRBV12-2 CAPLGTGSLNTEAFF
. TRBJ1-2 TRBV9 CASSGGQGNYGYTF
. TRBJ2-2 TRBV28 CASSLGDGELFF
. TRBJ1-2 TRBV6-6 CASSPGEGYYGYTF
. TRBJ1-2 TRBV30 CAWRTTVNYGYTF
. TRBJ1-5 TRBV19 CASSGDLNQPQHF
. TRBJ2-5 TRBV29-1 CSVVGGGETQYF
. TRBJ2-1 TRBV28 CASSLGGRGQFF
TRBD2 TRBJ2-3 TRBV27 CASSLGAGSTDTQYF
. TRBJ2-1 TRBV27 CASIRNNEQFF
TRBD2 TRBJ2-1 TRBV6-6 CASRIGTSGWNEQFF
TRBD1 TRBJ2-7 TRBV18 CASSPRQGTASYEQYF
. TRBJ2-4 TRBV19 CASSIDLTLAKNIQYF
. TRBJ2-2 TRBV21-1 CASSGGVGPTVGGELFF
TRBD1 TRBJ2-5 TRBV6-1 CASSGGQIKYF
. TRBJ2-5 TRBV11-3 CASSSDGLGTQYF
TRBD2 TRBJ2-3 TRBV5-1 CASRERPGTNTDTQYF
. TRBJ1-4 TRBV19 CASNLPGATNEKLFF
TRBD1 TRBJ1-6 TRBV4-2 CASSFLRTGANSPLHF
. TRBJ2-7 TRBV7-8 CASSEGGPLHEQYF
TRBD2 TRBJ2-3 TRBV7-3 CASSSPGLAVPRTQYF
. TRBJ2-1 TRBV6-1 CASLASVLSYNEQFF
TRBD1 TRBJ2-5 TRBV28 CASSPPDRGWETQYF
TRBD1 TRBJ2-7 TRBV6-6 CASRPGQGASYEQYF
TRBD1 TRBJ1-4 TRBV5-8 CASTIQGADEKLFF
. TRBJ1-3 TRBV5-5 CASSLVTVETGNTIYF
. TRBJ2-7 TRBV30 CAWNRGAYEQYF
TRBD1 TRBJ2-7 TRBV6-1 CASSDVGQGSYEQYF
. TRBJ2-3 TRBV19 CASSFSVDGDTQYF
. TRBJ1-2 TRBV18 CASSPGAGDGYTF
. TRBJ2-5 TRBV9 CASSVGPQETQYF
TRBD2 TRBJ2-1 TRBV15 CATSRGGGRTSYNEQFF
. TRBJ1-1 TRBV6-5 CASTGGGTEAFF
. TRBJ2-5 TRBV7-2 CASSSGFVSLGLGETQYF
TRBD2 TRBJ2-5 TRBV28 CASSFRSGLVRETQYF
. TRBJ1-6 TRBV28 CASSLGQRYSPLHF
. TRBJ2-2 TRBV5-5 CASSLIQNTGELFF
. TRBJ1-3 TRBV7-9 CASSLRGGSIVGNTIYF
. TRBJ1-5 TRBV7-2 CASSLLLSNQPQHF
. TRBJ2-7 TRBV6-6 CASSRGDYEQYF
. TRBJ2-5 TRBV5-4 CASSLGLGRETQYF
. TRBJ2-7 TRBV2 CASSADGEQYF
. TRBJ2-5 TRBV11-2 CASSPGETQYF
. TRBJ2-2 TRBV6-6 CASVRGGRSGELFF
. TRBJ2-5 TRBV6-5 CASSYSSTASQETQYF
. TRBJ1-4 TRBV28 CASSGPHEKLFF
. TRBJ2-5 TRBV7-9 CASSFQRVLGGETQYF
. TRBJ1-6 TRBV28 CASSPPNSPLHF
. TRBJ1-4 TRBV10-3 CAISELGEKLFF
. TRBJ2-5 TRBV11-2 CASTHRRSGLKETQYF
TRBD2 TRBJ2-3 TRBV2 CATRTSGSTDTQYF
TRBD1 TRBJ1-2 TRBV9 CASSVRQGVGGYTF
TRBD2 TRBJ2-3 TRBV2 CASRGGGRGTQYF
TRBD2 TRBJ2-1 TRBV28 CASGLAGSGSYNEQFF
TRBD2 TRBJ2-3 TRBV5-1 CASSLVSSGGTDTQYF
. TRBJ2-7 TRBV14 CASSQEGRLGLLHEQYF
. TRBJ2-7 TRBV6-6 CASRYSIYEQYF